A few counts support the clone carrying this TCR beta chain. Its antigen is still unknown. TCRdb reprocessed the RT-PCR reads with MiXCR, giving one entry per CDR3 protein. The sample has a few hundred thousand distinct CDR3 sequences, around 13% seen once. The entry originates in a study of response to subunit inactivated influenza vaccine. The study, taken as a whole, reports: The authors proposed limited new T cell recruitment per seasonal influenza vaccination.

The input for sequencing was PBMCs from blood, taken 11 to 12 days after vaccination. The receptor's source is a man between 45 and 60 years old who received an inactivated influenza vaccine.

CDR3 sequence: CASSSPSNYNEQFF. CDR3 in DNA: TGCGCCAGCAGCTCCCCTTCTAACTACAATGAGCAGTTCTTC. This rearrangement joins TRBV5-1 to TRBJ2-1; no reliable D call. The CDR3 consists of 14 residues. V was pared by 3 bases and J by 3 bases, with 10 bases between. From germline, CDR1 is SGHRS and CDR2 YFSETQ.